These T cell receptor beta chains were read from a single sample in a study of blood T cell repertoires in COVID-19. The method was immunoSEQ multiplex PCR; TCRdb's version includes in-frame clones alone and lacks a portion of them. The sample consists of approximately 90,000 clones, 79% of them appearing once. Specimen: peripheral blood. The receptor source for this set is an older man with acute or convalescent COVID-19. The CDR3 runs from the conserved cysteine through the conserved F or W. D genes are given only for firm matches. Expanded clones get a size class; other rows say once, few or many, or leave the size out.

j_call: TRBJ1-5
d_call: NA
v_call: TRBV20-1
clone_size: NA
cdr3_aa: CSASSGVAVGNQPQHF
cdr3_nt: TGCAGTGCTAGTAGCGGAGTTGCAGTGGGGAATCAGCCCCAGCATTTT

j_call: TRBJ2-2
d_call: NA
v_call: TRBV5-1
clone_size: NA
cdr3_aa: CASSLGSGNTGELFF
cdr3_nt: TGCGCCAGCAGCTTGGGATCGGGGAACACCGGGGAGCTGTTTTTT

j_call: TRBJ1-6
d_call: NA
v_call: TRBV30
clone_size: NA
cdr3_aa: CAYRQDNSPLHF
cdr3_nt: TGTGCCTACCGACAGGATAATTCACCCCTCCACTTT

j_call: TRBJ1-2
d_call: NA
v_call: TRBV6-5
clone_size: few
cdr3_aa: CASRTGGVGYTF
cdr3_nt: TGTGCCAGCAGGACCGGGGGGGTCGGCTACACCTTC

j_call: TRBJ2-6
d_call: NA
v_call: TRBV7-9
clone_size: NA
cdr3_aa: CASTLPGANVLTF
cdr3_nt: TGTGCCAGCACCCTCCCTGGGGCCAACGTCCTGACTTTC

j_call: TRBJ2-5
d_call: TRBD2
v_call: TRBV15
clone_size: NA
cdr3_aa: CATSRASGVETQYF
cdr3_nt: TGTGCCACCAGCAGAGCCAGCGGGGTGGAGACCCAGTACTTC

j_call: TRBJ1-3
d_call: TRBD1
v_call: TRBV6-5
clone_size: NA
cdr3_aa: CASSQQGHSGNTIYF
cdr3_nt: TGTGCCAGCAGCCAACAGGGGCACTCTGGAAACACCATATATTTT

j_call: TRBJ1-2
d_call: NA
v_call: TRBV30
clone_size: NA
cdr3_aa: CAWSQRYGYTF
cdr3_nt: TGTGCCTGGAGCCAGCGGTATGGCTACACCTTC

j_call: TRBJ1-2
d_call: NA
v_call: TRBV15
clone_size: few
cdr3_aa: CATSRDRLSYGYTF
cdr3_nt: TGTGCCACCAGCAGAGATCGTCTATCCTATGGCTACACCTTC

j_call: TRBJ1-1
d_call: NA
v_call: TRBV19
clone_size: NA
cdr3_aa: CASSIPGGNTEAFF
cdr3_nt: TGTGCCAGTAGTATCCCCGGGGGGAACACTGAAGCTTTCTTT

j_call: TRBJ1-1
d_call: NA
v_call: TRBV3-1/TRBV3-2
clone_size: few
cdr3_aa: CASSPVSGHEAFF
cdr3_nt: TGTGCCAGCAGCCCCGTCTCAGGGCATGAAGCTTTCTTT

j_call: TRBJ2-3
d_call: TRBD2
v_call: TRBV5-1
clone_size: NA
cdr3_aa: CASSLEASGGTDTQYF
cdr3_nt: TGCGCCAGCAGCTTGGAGGCTAGCGGGGGCACAGATACGCAGTATTTT

j_call: TRBJ2-1
d_call: TRBD2
v_call: TRBV5-1
clone_size: NA
cdr3_aa: CASSYGLALSSYNEQFF
cdr3_nt: TGCGCCAGCAGCTACGGACTAGCTTTGAGCTCCTACAATGAGCAGTTCTTC

j_call: TRBJ1-2
d_call: TRBD1
v_call: TRBV7-8
clone_size: NA
cdr3_aa: CASSPRGQANYGYTF
cdr3_nt: TGTGCCAGCAGCCCCCGGGGACAGGCCAACTATGGCTACACCTTC

j_call: TRBJ2-2
d_call: TRBD1
v_call: TRBV7-2
clone_size: few
cdr3_aa: CASSAWTGSSGELFF
cdr3_nt: TGTGCCAGCAGCGCATGGACAGGGTCGAGCGGGGAGCTGTTTTTT

j_call: TRBJ1-4
d_call: TRBD1
v_call: TRBV18
clone_size: NA
cdr3_aa: CASSPPGQYNEKLFF
cdr3_nt: TGTGCCAGCTCGCCTCCGGGACAGTATAATGAAAAACTGTTTTTT

j_call: TRBJ2-2
d_call: TRBD2
v_call: TRBV2
clone_size: few
cdr3_aa: CASIYSGLGTGELFF
cdr3_nt: TGTGCCAGCATCTATTCGGGACTAGGGACCGGGGAGCTGTTTTTT

j_call: TRBJ1-2
d_call: NA
v_call: TRBV30
clone_size: NA
cdr3_aa: CAWSYGLTPEGYTF
cdr3_nt: TGTGCCTGGAGTTACGGACTGACGCCTGAGGGCTACACCTTC

j_call: TRBJ2-1
d_call: NA
v_call: TRBV2
clone_size: NA
cdr3_aa: CASRRVGDEQFF
cdr3_nt: TGTGCCAGCAGGAGGGTGGGCGATGAGCAGTTCTTC

j_call: TRBJ2-5
d_call: TRBD1
v_call: TRBV11-3
clone_size: NA
cdr3_aa: CASSLVGTGAGETQYF
cdr3_nt: TGTGCCAGCAGCTTAGTTGGGACAGGGGCCGGAGAGACCCAGTACTTC

j_call: TRBJ1-1
d_call: TRBD1
v_call: TRBV5-1
clone_size: NA
cdr3_aa: CASSIRTGANTEAFF
cdr3_nt: TGCGCCAGCAGCATCAGGACAGGGGCGAACACTGAAGCTTTCTTT

j_call: TRBJ1-2
d_call: NA
v_call: TRBV3-1/TRBV3-2
clone_size: once
cdr3_aa: CASSQDVHPNYGYTF
cdr3_nt: TGTGCCAGCAGCCAAGATGTACACCCTAACTATGGCTACACCTTC

j_call: TRBJ2-7
d_call: TRBD2
v_call: TRBV13
clone_size: NA
cdr3_aa: CASSSWTESGGQPYEQYF
cdr3_nt: TGTGCCAGCAGCTCCTGGACAGAGAGCGGGGGGCAACCGTACGAGCAGTACTTC

j_call: TRBJ2-7
d_call: NA
v_call: TRBV5-4
clone_size: NA
cdr3_aa: CASSTDRRSYEQYF
cdr3_nt: TGTGCCAGCAGCACCGACAGGAGATCCTACGAGCAGTACTTC

j_call: TRBJ2-6
d_call: TRBD1
v_call: TRBV19
clone_size: NA
cdr3_aa: CASSGGQDRSGANVLTF
cdr3_nt: TGTGCCAGTAGTGGTGGACAGGACCGCTCTGGGGCCAACGTCCTGACTTTC

j_call: TRBJ2-5
d_call: NA
v_call: TRBV5-1
clone_size: NA
cdr3_aa: CASSLGQTQETQYF
cdr3_nt: TGCGCCAGCAGCCTAGGACAGACCCAAGAGACCCAGTACTTC

j_call: TRBJ2-5
d_call: NA
v_call: TRBV5-1
clone_size: NA
cdr3_aa: CASSLSGIQETQYF
cdr3_nt: TGCGCCAGCAGCTTGTCGGGGATCCAAGAGACCCAGTACTTC

j_call: TRBJ1-2
d_call: TRBD1
v_call: TRBV5-1
clone_size: NA
cdr3_aa: CASSEDRADGYTF
cdr3_nt: TGCGCCAGCAGCGAAGACAGGGCGGATGGCTACACCTTC

j_call: TRBJ2-2
d_call: NA
v_call: TRBV5-5
clone_size: NA
cdr3_aa: CASSSTGNTGELFF
cdr3_nt: TGTGCCAGCAGCTCGACAGGGAACACCGGGGAGCTGTTTTTT

j_call: TRBJ1-4
d_call: NA
v_call: TRBV12-3/TRBV12-4
clone_size: NA
cdr3_aa: CASSSPRGLFF
cdr3_nt: TGTGCCAGCAGTTCCCCGCGGGGGCTGTTTTTT

j_call: TRBJ2-7
d_call: NA
v_call: TRBV7-9
clone_size: once
cdr3_aa: CASSPSGSNYEQYF
cdr3_nt: TGTGCCAGCAGCCCCTCAGGATCCAACTACGAGCAGTACTTC

j_call: TRBJ2-3
d_call: NA
v_call: TRBV7-2
clone_size: NA
cdr3_aa: CASSLDLGGIVQYF
cdr3_nt: TGTGCCAGCAGCTTAGATTTGGGGGGAATAGTGCAGTATTTT

j_call: TRBJ2-3
d_call: TRBD1
v_call: TRBV11-2
clone_size: NA
cdr3_aa: CASRARDRHISSTDTQYF
cdr3_nt: TGTGCCAGCAGAGCGCGGGACAGGCATATTTCTAGCACAGATACGCAGTATTTT

j_call: TRBJ1-2
d_call: NA
v_call: TRBV6-6
clone_size: NA
cdr3_aa: CASSYSRSGWDGYTF
cdr3_nt: TGTGCCAGCAGTTACTCCCGGAGCGGCTGGGATGGCTACACCTTC

j_call: TRBJ2-5
d_call: TRBD1
v_call: TRBV6-2/TRBV6-3
clone_size: NA
cdr3_aa: CASSYFGQGQETQYF
cdr3_nt: TGTGCCAGCAGTTACTTTGGACAGGGCCAAGAGACCCAGTACTTC